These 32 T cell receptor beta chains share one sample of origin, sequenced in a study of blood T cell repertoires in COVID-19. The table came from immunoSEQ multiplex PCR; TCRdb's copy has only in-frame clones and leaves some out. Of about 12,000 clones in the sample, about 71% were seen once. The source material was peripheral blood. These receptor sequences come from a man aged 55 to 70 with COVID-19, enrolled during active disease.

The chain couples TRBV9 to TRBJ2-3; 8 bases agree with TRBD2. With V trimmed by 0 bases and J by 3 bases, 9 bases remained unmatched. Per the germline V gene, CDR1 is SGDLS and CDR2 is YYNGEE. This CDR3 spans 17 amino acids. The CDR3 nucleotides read TGTGCCAGCAGCGTAGCCCGAGCGGGAGAAATAACAGATACGCAGTATTTT. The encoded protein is CASSVARAGEITDTQYF. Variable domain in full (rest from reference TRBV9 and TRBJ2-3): DSGVTQTPKHLITATGQRVTLRCSPRSGDLSVYWYQQSLDQGLQFLIQYYNGEERAKGNILERFSAQQFPDLHSELNLSSLELGDSALYFCASSVARAGEITDTQYFGPGTRLTVL.

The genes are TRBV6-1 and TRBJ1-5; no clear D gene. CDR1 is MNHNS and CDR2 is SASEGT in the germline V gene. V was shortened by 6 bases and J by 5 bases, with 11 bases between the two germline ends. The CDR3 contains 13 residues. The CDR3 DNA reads TGTGCCAGCAGCCCCAGGCGAGATCAGCCCCAGCATTTT. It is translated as CASSPRRDQPQHF.

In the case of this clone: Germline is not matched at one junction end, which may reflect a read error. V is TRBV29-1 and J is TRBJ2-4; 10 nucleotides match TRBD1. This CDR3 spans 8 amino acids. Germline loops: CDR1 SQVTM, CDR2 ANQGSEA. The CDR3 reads CSGQGANF. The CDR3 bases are TGCAGCGGACAGGGGGCGAACTTC.

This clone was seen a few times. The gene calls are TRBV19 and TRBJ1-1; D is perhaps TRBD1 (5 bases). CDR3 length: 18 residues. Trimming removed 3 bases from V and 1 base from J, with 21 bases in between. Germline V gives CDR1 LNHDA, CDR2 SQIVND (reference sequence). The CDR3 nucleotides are TGTGCCAGTAGTATTATCACGGGAAAGGGGAGGGGGAACACTGAAGCTTTCTTT. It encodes CASSIITGKGRGNTEAFF. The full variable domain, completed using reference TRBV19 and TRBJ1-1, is DGGITQSPKYLFRKEGQNVTLSCEQNLNHDAMYWYRQDPGQGLRLIYYSQIVNDFQKGDIAEGYSVSREKKESFPLTVTSAQKNPTAFYLCASSIITGKGRGNTEAFFGQGTRLTVV.

CDR3 nucleotide sequence: TGTGCCAGTAAGTCGTCTAGCGTCGATACGCAGTATTTT. This codes for CASKSSSVDTQYF. The chain joins TRBV19 to TRBJ2-3; D might be TRBD2 (6 bases). V was trimmed by 7 bases and J by 6 bases, leaving 14 bases between them. The CDR3 sequence is 13 residues long. The germline V gene encodes CDR1 LNHDA and CDR2 SQIVND (reference sequence). The full variable domain, rest sourced from reference TRBV19 and TRBJ2-3, is DGGITQSPKYLFRKEGQNVTLSCEQNLNHDAMYWYRQDPGQGLRLIYYSQIVNDFQKGDIAEGYSVSREKKESFPLTVTSAQKNPTAFYLCASKSSSVDTQYFGPGTRLTVL.

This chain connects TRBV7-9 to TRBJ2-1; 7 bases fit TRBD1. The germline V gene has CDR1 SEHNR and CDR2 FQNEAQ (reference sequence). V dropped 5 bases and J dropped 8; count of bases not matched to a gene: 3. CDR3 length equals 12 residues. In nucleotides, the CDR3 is TGTGCCAGCAGCACACAGGGGTATGAGCAGTTCTTC. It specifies CASSTQGYEQFF.

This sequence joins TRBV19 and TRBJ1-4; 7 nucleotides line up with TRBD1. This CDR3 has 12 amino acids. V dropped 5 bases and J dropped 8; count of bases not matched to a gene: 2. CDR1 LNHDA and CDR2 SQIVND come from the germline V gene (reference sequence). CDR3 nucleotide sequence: TGTGCCAGTAGTGCGGACAGGGAAAAACTGTTTTTT. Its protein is CASSADREKLFF.

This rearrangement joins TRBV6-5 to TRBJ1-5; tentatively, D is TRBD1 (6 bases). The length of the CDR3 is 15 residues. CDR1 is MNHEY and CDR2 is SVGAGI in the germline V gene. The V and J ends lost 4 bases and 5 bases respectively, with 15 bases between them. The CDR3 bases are TGTGCCAGCAGTTCCCACAGGGCTTTGGATCAGCCCCAGCATTTT. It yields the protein CASSSHRALDQPQHF.

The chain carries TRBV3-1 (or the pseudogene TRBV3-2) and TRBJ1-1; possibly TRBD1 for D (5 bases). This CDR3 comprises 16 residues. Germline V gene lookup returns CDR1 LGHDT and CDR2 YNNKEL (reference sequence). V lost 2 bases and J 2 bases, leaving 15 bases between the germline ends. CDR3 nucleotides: TGTGCCAGCAGCCAAAGCCCAGGGAAGGTCAACACTGAAGCTTTCTTT. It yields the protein CASSQSPGKVNTEAFF.

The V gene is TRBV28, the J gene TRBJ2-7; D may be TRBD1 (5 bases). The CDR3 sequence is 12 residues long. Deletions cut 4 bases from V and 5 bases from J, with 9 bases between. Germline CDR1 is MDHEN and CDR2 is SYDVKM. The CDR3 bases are TGTGCCAGCAGTTCAGGGTTCCACGAGCAGTACTTC. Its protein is CASSSGFHEQYF.

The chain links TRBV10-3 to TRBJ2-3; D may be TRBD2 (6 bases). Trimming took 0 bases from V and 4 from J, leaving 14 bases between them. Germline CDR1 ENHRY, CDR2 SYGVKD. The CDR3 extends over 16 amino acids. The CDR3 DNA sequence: TGTGCCATCAGTGAGTCGTTGGGCGGGGACCCAGATACGCAGTATTTT. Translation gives CAISESLGGDPDTQYF.

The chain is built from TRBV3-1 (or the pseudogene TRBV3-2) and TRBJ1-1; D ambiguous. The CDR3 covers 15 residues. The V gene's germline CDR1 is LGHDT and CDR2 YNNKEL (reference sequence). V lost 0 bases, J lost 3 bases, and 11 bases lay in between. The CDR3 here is CASSQDHMTDTEAFF. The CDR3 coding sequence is TGTGCCAGCAGCCAAGATCATATGACTGACACTGAAGCTTTCTTT.

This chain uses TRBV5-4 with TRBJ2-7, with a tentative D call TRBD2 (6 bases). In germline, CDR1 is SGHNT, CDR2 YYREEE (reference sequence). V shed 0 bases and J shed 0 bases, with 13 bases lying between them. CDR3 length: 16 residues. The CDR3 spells CASSLGLAPSSYEQYF. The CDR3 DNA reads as TGTGCCAGCAGCTTGGGGCTAGCGCCGAGCTCCTACGAGCAGTACTTC.

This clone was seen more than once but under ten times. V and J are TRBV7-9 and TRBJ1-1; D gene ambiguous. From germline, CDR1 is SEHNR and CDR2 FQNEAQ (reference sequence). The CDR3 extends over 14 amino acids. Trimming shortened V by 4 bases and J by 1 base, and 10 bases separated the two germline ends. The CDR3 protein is CASSSWAENTEAFF. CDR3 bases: TGTGCCAGCAGCTCCTGGGCAGAGAACACTGAAGCTTTCTTT.

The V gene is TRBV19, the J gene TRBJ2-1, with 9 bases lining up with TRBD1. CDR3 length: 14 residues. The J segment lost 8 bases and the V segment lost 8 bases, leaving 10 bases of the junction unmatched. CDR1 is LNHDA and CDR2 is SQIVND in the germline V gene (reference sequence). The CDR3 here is CASQPGQGIHEQFF. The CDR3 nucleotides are TGTGCCAGTCAACCGGGACAGGGTATCCATGAGCAGTTCTTC.

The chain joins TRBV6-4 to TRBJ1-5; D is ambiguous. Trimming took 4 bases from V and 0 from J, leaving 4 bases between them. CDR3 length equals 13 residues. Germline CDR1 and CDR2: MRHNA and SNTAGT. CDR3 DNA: TGTGCCAGCAGTGCCAGTAGCAATCAGCCCCAGCATTTT. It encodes CASSASSNQPQHF.

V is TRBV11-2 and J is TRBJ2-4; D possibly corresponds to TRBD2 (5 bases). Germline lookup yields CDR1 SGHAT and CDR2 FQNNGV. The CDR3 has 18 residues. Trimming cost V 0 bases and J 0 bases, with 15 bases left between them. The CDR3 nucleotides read TGTGCCAGCAGCTTAGAGAGGGCGGTCTCCGTAGCCAAAAACATTCAGTACTTC. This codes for CASSLERAVSVAKNIQYF.

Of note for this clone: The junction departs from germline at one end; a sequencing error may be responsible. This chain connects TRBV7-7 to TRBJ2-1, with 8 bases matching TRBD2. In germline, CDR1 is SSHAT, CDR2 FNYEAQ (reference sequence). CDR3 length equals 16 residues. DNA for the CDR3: TGTGCTAGCAGCTTAAGAGCGGGAGCCCCCTACAATGAGCAGTTCTTC. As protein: CASSLRAGAPYNEQFF. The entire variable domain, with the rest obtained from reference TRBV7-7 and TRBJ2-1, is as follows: GAGVSQSPRYKVTKRGQDVTLRCDPISSHATLYWYQQALGQGPEFLTYFNYEAQPDKSGLPSDRFSAERPEGSISTLTIQRTEQRDSAMYRCASSLRAGAPYNEQFFGPGTRLTVL.

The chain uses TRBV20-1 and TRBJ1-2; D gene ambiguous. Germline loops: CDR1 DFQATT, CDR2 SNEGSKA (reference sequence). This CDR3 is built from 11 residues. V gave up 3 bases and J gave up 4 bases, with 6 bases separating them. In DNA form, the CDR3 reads TGCAGTGCTAGGGCCCGCTATGGCTACACCTTC. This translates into CSARARYGYTF.

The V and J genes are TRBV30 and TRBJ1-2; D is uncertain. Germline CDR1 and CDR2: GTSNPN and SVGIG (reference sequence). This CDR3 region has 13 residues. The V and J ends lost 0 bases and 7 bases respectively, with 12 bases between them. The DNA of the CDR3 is TGTGCCTGGAGTGTAGTACCGGCGGCTGGCTACACCTTC. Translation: CAWSVVPAAGYTF.

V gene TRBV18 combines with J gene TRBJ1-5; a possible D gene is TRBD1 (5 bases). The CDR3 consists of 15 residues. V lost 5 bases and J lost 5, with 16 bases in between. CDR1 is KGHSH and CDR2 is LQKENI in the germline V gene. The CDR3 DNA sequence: TGTGCCAGCTCAATGGGTCAGGGAACCGATCAGCCCCAGCATTTT. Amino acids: CASSMGQGTDQPQHF.

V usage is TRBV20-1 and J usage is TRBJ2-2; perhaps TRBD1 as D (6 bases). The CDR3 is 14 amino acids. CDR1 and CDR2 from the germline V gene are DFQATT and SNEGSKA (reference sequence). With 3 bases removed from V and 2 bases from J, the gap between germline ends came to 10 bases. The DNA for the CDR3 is TGCAGTGCTAGTCACAGGGAAAACACCGGGGAGCTGTTTTTT. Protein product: CSASHRENTGELFF.

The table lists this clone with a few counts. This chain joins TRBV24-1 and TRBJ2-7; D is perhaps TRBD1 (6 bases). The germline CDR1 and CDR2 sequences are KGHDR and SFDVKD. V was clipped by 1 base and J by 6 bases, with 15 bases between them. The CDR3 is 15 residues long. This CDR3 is CATSDFCRGGCEQYV. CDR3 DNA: TGTGCCACCAGTGATTTCTGCAGGGGTGGATGCGAGCAGTACGTC.

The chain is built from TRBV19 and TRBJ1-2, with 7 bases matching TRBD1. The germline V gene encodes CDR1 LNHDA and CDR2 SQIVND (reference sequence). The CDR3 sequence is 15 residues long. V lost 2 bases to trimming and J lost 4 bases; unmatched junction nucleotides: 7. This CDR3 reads CASSIPDRNLYGYTF. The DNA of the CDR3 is TGTGCCAGTAGTATACCGGACAGGAATCTCTATGGCTACACCTTC.

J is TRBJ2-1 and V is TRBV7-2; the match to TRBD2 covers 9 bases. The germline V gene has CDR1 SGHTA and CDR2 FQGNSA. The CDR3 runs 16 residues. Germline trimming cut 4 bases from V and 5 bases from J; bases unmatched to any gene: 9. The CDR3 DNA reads TGTGCCAGCAGCTCCCAGTCTCTAGCGGGGCACAATGAGCAGTTCTTC. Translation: CASSSQSLAGHNEQFF.

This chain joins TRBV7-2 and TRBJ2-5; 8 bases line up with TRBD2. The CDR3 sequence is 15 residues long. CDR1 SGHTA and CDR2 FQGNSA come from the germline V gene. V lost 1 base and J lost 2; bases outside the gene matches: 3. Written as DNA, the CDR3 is TGTGCCAGCAGCTTAGGACTAGCGCTACAAGAGACCCAGTACTTC. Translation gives CASSLGLALQETQYF.

The CDR3 loop is CSVWGGLSYGYTF. CDR3 in DNA: TGCAGCGTTTGGGGAGGGTTGAGCTATGGCTACACCTTC. The chain employs TRBV29-1 and TRBJ1-2, with D uncertain. The CDR3 spans 13 residues. V dropped 5 bases and J dropped 4 bases, with 14 bases sitting between them. Germline V gives CDR1 SQVTM, CDR2 ANQGSEA.

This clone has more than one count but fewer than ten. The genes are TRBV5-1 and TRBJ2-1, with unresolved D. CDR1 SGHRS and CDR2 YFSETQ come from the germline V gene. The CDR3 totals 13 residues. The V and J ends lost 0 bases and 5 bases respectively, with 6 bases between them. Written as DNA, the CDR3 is TGCGCCAGCAGCTTGGCCGCGCACAATGAGCAGTTCTTC. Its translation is CASSLAAHNEQFF.

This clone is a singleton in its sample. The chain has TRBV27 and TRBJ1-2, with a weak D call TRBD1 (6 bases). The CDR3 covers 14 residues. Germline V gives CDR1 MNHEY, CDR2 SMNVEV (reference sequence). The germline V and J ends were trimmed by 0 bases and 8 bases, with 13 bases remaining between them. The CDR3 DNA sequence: TGTGCCAGCAGTTTATCAACAGGGATGAAGGGCTACACCTTC. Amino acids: CASSLSTGMKGYTF.

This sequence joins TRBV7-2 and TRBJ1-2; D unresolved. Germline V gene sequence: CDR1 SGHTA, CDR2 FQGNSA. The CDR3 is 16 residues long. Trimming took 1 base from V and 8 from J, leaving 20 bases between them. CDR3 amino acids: CASSLGGFASSRGYTF. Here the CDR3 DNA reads TGTGCCAGCAGCTTAGGCGGGTTCGCCTCATCGAGAGGCTACACCTTC.

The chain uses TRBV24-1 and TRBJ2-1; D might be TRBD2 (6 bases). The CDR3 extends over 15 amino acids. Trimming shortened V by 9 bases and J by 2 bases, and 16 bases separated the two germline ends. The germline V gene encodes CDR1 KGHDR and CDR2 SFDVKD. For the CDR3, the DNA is TGTGCCACCGCCCTTAGCGGACTAACCTACAATGAGCAGTTCTTC. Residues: CATALSGLTYNEQFF.

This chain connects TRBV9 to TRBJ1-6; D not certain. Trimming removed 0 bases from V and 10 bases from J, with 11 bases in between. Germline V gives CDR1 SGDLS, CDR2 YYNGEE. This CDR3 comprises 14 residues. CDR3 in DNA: TGTGCCAGCAGCGTAGCCCCGTCGCGATCACCCCTCCACTTT. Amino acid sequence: CASSVAPSRSPLHF.